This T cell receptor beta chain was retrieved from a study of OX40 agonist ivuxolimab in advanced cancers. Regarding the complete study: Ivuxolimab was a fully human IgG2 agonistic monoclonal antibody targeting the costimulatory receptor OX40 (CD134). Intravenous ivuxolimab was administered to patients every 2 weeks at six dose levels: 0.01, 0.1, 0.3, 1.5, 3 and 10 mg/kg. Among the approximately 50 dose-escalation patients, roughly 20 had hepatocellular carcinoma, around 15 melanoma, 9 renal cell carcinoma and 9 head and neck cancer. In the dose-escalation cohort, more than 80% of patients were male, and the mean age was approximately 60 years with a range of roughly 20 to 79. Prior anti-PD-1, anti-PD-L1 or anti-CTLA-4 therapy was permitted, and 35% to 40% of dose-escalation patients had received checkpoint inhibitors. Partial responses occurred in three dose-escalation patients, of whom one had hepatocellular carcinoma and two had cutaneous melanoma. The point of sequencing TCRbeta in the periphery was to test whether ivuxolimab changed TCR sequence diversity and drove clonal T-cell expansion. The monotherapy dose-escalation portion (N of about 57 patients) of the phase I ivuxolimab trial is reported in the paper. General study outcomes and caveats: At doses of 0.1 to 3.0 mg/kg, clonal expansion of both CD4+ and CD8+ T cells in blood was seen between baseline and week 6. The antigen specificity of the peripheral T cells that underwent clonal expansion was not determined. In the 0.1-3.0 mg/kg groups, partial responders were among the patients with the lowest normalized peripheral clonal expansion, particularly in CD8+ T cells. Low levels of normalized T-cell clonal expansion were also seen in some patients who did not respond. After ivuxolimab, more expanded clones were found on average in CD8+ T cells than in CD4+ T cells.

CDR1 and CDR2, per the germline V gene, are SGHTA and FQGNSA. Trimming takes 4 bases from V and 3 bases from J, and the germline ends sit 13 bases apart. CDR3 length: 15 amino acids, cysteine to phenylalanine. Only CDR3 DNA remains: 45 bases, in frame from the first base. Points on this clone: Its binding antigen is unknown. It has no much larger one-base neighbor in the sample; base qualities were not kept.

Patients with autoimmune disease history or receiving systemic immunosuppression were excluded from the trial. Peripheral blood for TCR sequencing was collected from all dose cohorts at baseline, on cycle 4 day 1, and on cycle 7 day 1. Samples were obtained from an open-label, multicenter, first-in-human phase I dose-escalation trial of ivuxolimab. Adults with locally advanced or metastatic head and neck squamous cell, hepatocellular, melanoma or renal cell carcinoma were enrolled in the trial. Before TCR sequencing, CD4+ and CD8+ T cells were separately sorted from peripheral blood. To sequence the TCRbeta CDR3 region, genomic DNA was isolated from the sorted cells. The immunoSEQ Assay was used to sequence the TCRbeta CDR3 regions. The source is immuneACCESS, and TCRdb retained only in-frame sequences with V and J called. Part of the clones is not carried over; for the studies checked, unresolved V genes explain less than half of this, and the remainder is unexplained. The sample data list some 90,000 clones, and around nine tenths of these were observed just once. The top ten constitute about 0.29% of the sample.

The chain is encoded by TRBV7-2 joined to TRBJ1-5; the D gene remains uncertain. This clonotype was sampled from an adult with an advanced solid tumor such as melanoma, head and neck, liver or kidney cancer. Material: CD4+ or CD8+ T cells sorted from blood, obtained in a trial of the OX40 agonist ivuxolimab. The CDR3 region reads CASSSTVTHNQPQHF. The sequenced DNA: TGTGCCAGCAGCTCCACCGTGACCCACAATCAGCCCCAGCATTTT.